Following are 28 T cell receptor beta chains from one sample sequenced in a study of cytomegalovirus exposure and HLA in healthy donors. In the PCR, 60 Vbeta and 13 Jbeta primers were used. Libraries were prepared by immunoSEQ multiplex PCR; TCRdb keeps only in-frame clonotypes and omits some of them. The sample has some 130,000 clones; 70% to 80% are singletons. Material: PBMCs. The receptors come from a man younger than 40 in good health and CMV-seronegative.

V is TRBV6-4 and J is TRBJ2-7, with D possibly being TRBD2 (6 bases). This CDR3 is 12 amino acids long. V was cut by 9 bases and J by 7 bases, with 16 bases left in between. CDR1 and CDR2 (germline): MRHNA, SNTAGT. This CDR3 is CARPLPAGEQYF. As DNA, the CDR3 is TGTGCCAGACCCCTCCCTGCGGGGGAGCAGTACTTC.

V gene TRBV10-1 combines with J gene TRBJ1-1; D is possibly TRBD1 (6 bases). Between the trimmed V and J ends, which lost 6 bases and 6 bases, there was a span of 23 bases. This CDR3 spans 16 amino acids. The V gene's germline CDR1 is WNHNN and CDR2 SYGVQD (reference sequence). The DNA of the CDR3 is TGCGCCAGCAGCTTCCGGGACATCGGTGGTTTGGCTGAAGCTTTCTTT. This encodes CASSFRDIGGLAEAFF.

The chain recombines TRBV9 with TRBJ2-2, with 7 bases matching TRBD2. With V trimmed by 0 bases and J by 9 bases, 17 bases remained unmatched. CDR3 length: 18 amino acids. From germline, CDR1 is SGDLS and CDR2 YYNGEE. The CDR3 reads CASSVGIPWRELARELFF. The CDR3 region has the DNA TGTGCCAGCAGCGTAGGGATACCCTGGCGGGAGTTGGCCCGGGAGCTGTTTTTT.

A single count supports this clone. The chain has TRBV28 and TRBJ2-7, with 9 nucleotides matching TRBD2. The germline gives CDR1 MDHEN, CDR2 SYDVKM. J lost 3 bases, V lost 6 bases, and 3 bases had no gene match. CDR3 length: 13 amino acids. This CDR3 is CASSLAGIYEQYF. CDR3 DNA sequence: TGTGCCAGCAGCCTAGCGGGGATCTACGAGCAGTACTTC. Variable domain in full (rest from reference TRBV28 and TRBJ2-7): DVKVTQSSRYLVKRTGEKVFLECVQDMDHENMFWYRQDPGLGLRLIYFSYDVKMKEKGDIPEGYSVSREKKERFSLILESASTNQTSMYLCASSLAGIYEQYFGPGTRLTVT.

V is TRBV2 and J is TRBJ1-3, with a tentative D call TRBD1 (5 bases). The germline CDR1 and CDR2 sequences are SNHLY and FYNNEI. Trimming pared 6 bases from V and 7 bases from J, leaving 19 bases between. CDR3 length: 15 residues. The CDR3, as DNA: TGTGCCAGCAGCGACCTTGACAGACAAGCGAACACCATATATTTT. It is translated as CASSDLDRQANTIYF.

In this sample, this clone turned up a few times. V usage is TRBV5-1 and J usage is TRBJ1-2, with a possible D match to TRBD1 (5 bases). The CDR3 covers 13 residues. CDR1 and CDR2 from the germline V gene are SGHRS and YFSETQ. The ends were cut back, 4 bases at V and 3 bases at J, with 10 bases in the middle. The CDR3 loop is CASSGGNDYGYTF. The DNA of the CDR3 is TGCGCCAGCAGCGGGGGGAACGACTATGGCTACACCTTC.

The V call is TRBV6-1, the J call TRBJ2-3; 14 nucleotides align to TRBD2. V was clipped by 3 bases and J by 6 bases; unmatched bases: 8. Germline V CDR1 and CDR2: MNHNS, SASEGT. The CDR3 runs to 17 residues. CDR3: CASSDPGLAGGGDTQYF. CDR3 bases: TGTGCCAGCAGTGACCCCGGACTAGCGGGAGGCGGGGATACGCAGTATTTT.

The genes are TRBV30 and TRBJ1-5; D gene unclear. The germline V gene encodes CDR1 GTSNPN and CDR2 SVGIG (reference sequence). This CDR3 spans 13 amino acids. V was shortened by 1 base and J by 4 bases, with 8 bases between the two germline ends. The CDR3 reads CAWSDQENQPQHF. CDR3 DNA sequence: TGTGCCTGGAGTGACCAGGAAAATCAGCCCCAGCATTTT.

The V call is TRBV9, the J call TRBJ1-1; the match to TRBD1 covers 8 bases. The germline V gene has CDR1 SGDLS and CDR2 YYNGEE. The junction had 5 bases not matched to a gene; V was cut back by 6 bases and J by 4 bases. This CDR3 comprises 13 residues. Written as DNA, the CDR3 is TGTGCCAGCAACGATCAGGGGGCCACTGAAGCTTTCTTT. It yields the protein CASNDQGATEAFF.

The chain couples TRBV7-9 to TRBJ2-3; 7 nucleotides agree with TRBD2. The CDR3 extends over 15 amino acids. V lost 3 bases and J lost 5; bases outside the gene matches: 8. CDR1 is SEHNR and CDR2 is FQNEAQ in the germline V gene (reference sequence). Here the CDR3 DNA reads TGTGCCAGCAGCTTCACGGCGGGAGTCATAGATACGCAGTATTTT. Protein: CASSFTAGVIDTQYF.

V usage is TRBV29-1 and J usage is TRBJ2-7; 8 bases fit TRBD1. The germline V gene encodes CDR1 SQVTM and CDR2 ANQGSEA. The CDR3 runs to 14 residues. V shed 8 bases, J shed 2 bases, and the junction held 11 bases outside the gene matches. The CDR3 DNA sequence: TGCAGCACTTTGCAGGCGACAGGGGCCTACGAGCAGTACTTC. It codes for CSTLQATGAYEQYF.

The table lists this clone with a few counts. The chain employs TRBV7-8 and TRBJ1-1, with TRBD1 matching over 9 bases. Germline V gene data show CDR1 as SGHVS and CDR2 as FQNEAQ. CDR3 length: 15 residues. The V gene end was trimmed by 4 bases and the J gene end by 1 base; junction bases not matched to a gene: 4. CDR3 amino acids: CASSSGTGTNTEAFF. CDR3 DNA: TGTGCCAGCAGCTCAGGGACAGGGACGAACACTGAAGCTTTCTTT.

The chain is built from TRBV7-9 and TRBJ2-3; the match to TRBD2 covers 8 bases. The CDR3 loop spans 17 amino acids. CDR1 SEHNR and CDR2 FQNEAQ come from the germline V gene (reference sequence). Trimming cost V 1 base and J 3 bases; bases outside gene matches: 9. The DNA for the CDR3 is TGTGCCAGCAGCTTAGGTGTAACAAGCGGGGGAACAGATACGCAGTATTTT. Translating gives CASSLGVTSGGTDTQYF.

The chain recombines TRBV28 with TRBJ1-2; D remains ambiguous. The CDR3 is made up of 13 amino acids. Germline V gene lookup returns CDR1 MDHEN and CDR2 SYDVKM. Trimming removed 5 bases at V and 8 bases at J, with 15 bases between. For the CDR3, the DNA is TGTGCCAGCAGTCGAGGAAGTTTTCGGGGCTACACCTTC. Protein product: CASSRGSFRGYTF.

In its sample, this clone was seen once. CDR3 protein: CASSEGHQGTQYF. Written as DNA, the CDR3 is TGTGCCAGCAGTGAAGGCCATCAGGGGACCCAGTACTTC. The rearrangement uses TRBV6-4 and TRBJ2-5; tentatively, D is TRBD1 (5 bases). The CDR3 consists of 13 residues. From germline, CDR1 is MRHNA and CDR2 SNTAGT. V lost 3 bases and J 7 bases, leaving 12 bases between the germline ends.

The chain has TRBV9 and TRBJ2-3, with TRBD1 identical over 7 bases. J lost 1 base, V lost 2 bases, and 1 base had no gene match. The CDR3 is 14 residues long. Germline V CDR1 and CDR2: SGDLS, YYNGEE. CDR3 in DNA: TGTGCCAGCAGCGTCGACAGGGGCACAGATACGCAGTATTTT. Translated: CASSVDRGTDTQYF.

The rearrangement links TRBV5-6 to TRBJ2-3; maybe TRBD1 (6 bases). Trimming pared 4 bases from V and 8 bases from J, leaving 17 bases between. Germline assignment: CDR1 SGHDT and CDR2 YYEEEE. The CDR3 consists of 14 residues. The CDR3 sequence: CASSPGTTAGTQYF. In DNA form, the CDR3 reads TGTGCCAGCAGCCCCGGGACAACCGCAGGTACGCAGTATTTT.

This rearrangement joins TRBV5-1 to TRBJ1-5; TRBD1 matches 8 bases. CDR3 length: 14 amino acids. Germline V gene sequence: CDR1 SGHRS, CDR2 YFSETQ. V shed 5 bases and J 7 bases; nucleotides not matched to a gene: 8. The CDR3 is CASRPGGAGQPQHF. Written as DNA, the CDR3 is TGCGCCAGCAGACCAGGGGGCGCCGGGCAGCCCCAGCATTTT.

DNA of the CDR3: TGCAGCGTCGCAGGGACAGGGTACGACGAGCAGTACTTC. It encodes CSVAGTGYDEQYF. The rearrangement joins TRBV29-1 to TRBJ2-7; TRBD1 aligns across 9 bases. Germline CDR1 is SQVTM and CDR2 is ANQGSEA. This CDR3 region has 13 residues. The J segment lost 5 bases and the V segment lost 6 bases, leaving 8 bases of the junction unmatched.

V and J are TRBV7-2 and TRBJ2-4; 10 bases are a match to TRBD1. Per the germline V gene, CDR1 is SGHTA and CDR2 is FQGNSA. The CDR3 spans 16 residues. Trimming took 3 bases from V and 4 from J; bases not matched to a gene: 6. The CDR3 is CASSFLTGGRKNIQYF. The CDR3 DNA reads as TGTGCCAGCAGCTTCCTGACAGGGGGCAGGAAAAACATTCAGTACTTC.

This chain links TRBV6-6 with TRBJ2-7, with 7 bases that match TRBD2. Trimming at V came to 0 bases and at J to 7 bases, leaving 9 bases not matched to a gene. Germline CDR1 reads MNHNY; CDR2 reads SVGAGI (reference sequence). The CDR3 covers 15 residues. The CDR3 nucleotides are TGTGCCAGCAGTTACTCGAGGCTAGCGGTGGGGGAGCAGTACTTC. Translating gives CASSYSRLAVGEQYF.

This clone was seen a single time. The chain couples TRBV5-1 to TRBJ2-1, with TRBD1 matching over 9 bases. CDR1 and CDR2 (germline): SGHRS, YFSETQ. V was pared by 2 bases and J by 6 bases, with 3 bases of the junction left unmatched. This CDR3 contains 14 residues. The CDR3 DNA is TGCGCCAGCAGCTTACAGGGGGCCGGCAATGAGCAGTTCTTC. It specifies CASSLQGAGNEQFF.

V is TRBV27 and J is TRBJ1-1; 7 nucleotides line up with TRBD1. Unmatched junction bases numbered 5, after V lost 6 bases and J lost 1 base. Germline loops: CDR1 MNHEY, CDR2 SMNVEV (reference sequence). The CDR3 length is 14 residues. CDR3 DNA: TGTGCCAGCAGCCCCGGGACAGCGAACACTGAAGCTTTCTTT. Translating gives CASSPGTANTEAFF.

V usage is TRBV6-5 and J usage is TRBJ1-5; D might be TRBD1 (5 bases). Trimming took 0 bases from V and 2 from J, leaving 8 bases between them. The CDR3 length is 15 residues. Per germline, CDR1 MNHEY and CDR2 SVGAGI. CDR3 protein: CASSYSGGGNQPQHF. CDR3 in DNA: TGTGCCAGCAGTTACTCCGGGGGTGGCAATCAGCCCCAGCATTTT.

This clone has more than one count but fewer than ten. This chain connects TRBV4-1 to TRBJ2-7; D may be TRBD1 (5 bases). The CDR3 is 11 amino acids. Germline loops: CDR1 MGHRA, CDR2 YSYEKL. The germline V and J ends were trimmed by 5 bases and 5 bases, with 7 bases remaining between them. CDR3 sequence (DNA): TGCGCCAGCAGCGACAGAAACGAGCAGTACTTC. This codes for CASSDRNEQYF.

The rearrangement uses TRBV10-3 and TRBJ1-2; 7 positions agree with TRBD1. The junction had 6 bases not matched to a gene; V was cut back by 5 bases and J by 3 bases. The germline CDR1 and CDR2 sequences are ENHRY and SYGVKD. CDR3 length: 14 amino acids. The CDR3, as DNA: TGTGCCATCAGTATCCGGACAGGCGACTATGGCTACACCTTC. This encodes CAISIRTGDYGYTF.

This clone was detected only once. The chain carries TRBV6-5 and TRBJ1-2; 8 bases map to TRBD1. Germline values: CDR1 MNHEY, CDR2 SVGAGI. This CDR3 region has 12 residues. Trimming cost V 2 bases and J 7 bases; bases outside gene matches: 0. As DNA, the CDR3 is TGTGCCAGCAGTTACCAGGGGGCTGGCTACACCTTC. It specifies CASSYQGAGYTF.

Comment on this clone: The junction shows a germline mismatch at one end, possibly a read error. The J gene is TRBJ2-5, the V gene TRBV6-6; the match to TRBD2 covers 9 bases. The CDR3 sequence is 14 residues long. CDR1 MNHNY and CDR2 SVGAGI come from the germline V gene (reference sequence). The CDR3 spells CASLSGGREEAQYF. CDR3 DNA sequence: TGTGCCAGCCTGTCGGGCGGGAGGGAAGAGGCCCAGTACTTC.